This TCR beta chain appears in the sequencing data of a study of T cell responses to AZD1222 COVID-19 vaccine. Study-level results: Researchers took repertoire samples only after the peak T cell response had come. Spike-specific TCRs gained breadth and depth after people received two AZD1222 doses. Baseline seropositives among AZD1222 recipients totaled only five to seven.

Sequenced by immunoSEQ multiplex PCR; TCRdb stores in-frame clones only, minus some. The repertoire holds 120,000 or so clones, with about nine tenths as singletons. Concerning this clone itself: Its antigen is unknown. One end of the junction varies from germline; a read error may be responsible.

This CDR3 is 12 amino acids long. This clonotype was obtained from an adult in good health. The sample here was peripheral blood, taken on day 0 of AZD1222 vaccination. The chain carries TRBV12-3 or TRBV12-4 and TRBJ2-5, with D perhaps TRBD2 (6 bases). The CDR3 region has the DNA TGTGCCAGCAGCCAGACTAGGGTAGGTAGGGACTTC. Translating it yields CASSQTRVGRDF.